Listed here is a single T cell receptor (beta chain). The data belong to a study of blood T cell repertoires in COVID-19. Study details: T cells, B-cell-depleted T cells, or PBMCs provided the cDNA or gDNA that served as material.

TCRdb's copy holds only in-frame clones and misses some; the assay was immunoSEQ multiplex PCR. The profile shows 87,000 or so clones, around nine tenths of them singletons. The CDR3 is made up of 16 amino acids. Germline trimming cut 4 bases from V and 4 bases from J; bases unmatched to any gene: 13. Germline CDR1 reads SGHRS; CDR2 reads YFSETQ. The chain links TRBV5-1 to TRBJ2-7, with 8 bases that match TRBD1. The clonotype was recovered from a man aged 40-49 years with acute or convalescent COVID-19. The sequenced sample was peripheral blood. The CDR3 spells CASSPGLADRVYEQYF. CDR3 nucleotide sequence: TGCGCCAGCAGCCCCGGCTTGGCGGACAGGGTTTACGAGCAGTACTTC.